This is a list of T cell receptor beta chains from one sample in a study of regulatory T cells in long-lasting Graves disease. A single record per CDR3 protein comes from TCRdb applying MiXCR to the multiplex PCR reads. The profile shows about 530,000 distinct CDR3 sequences, about 16% of them singletons. This sample also appeared in a second study, on T cells in Graves' hyperthyroidism and ophthalmopathy.

Sequencing used peripheral blood mononuclear cells (PBMCs), obtained at new diagnosis, from a patient treated with antithyroid drugs. These receptors all stem from a woman aged 35-60 years with Graves disease. CDR3s include the opening cysteine and the closing phenylalanine or tryptophan.

J gene,V gene,CDR3 protein
TRBJ1-1,TRBV6-7,CASSYTSGGGAVEAFF
TRBJ2-5,TRBV7-2,CASSLGPSGGFQETQYF
TRBJ2-3,TRBV3-1,CASSQGFSGGSSDTQYF
TRBJ1-4,TRBV5-1,CASSLGTRADEKLFF
TRBJ1-6,TRBV9,CASSSDLWTRGVVSPLHF
TRBJ2-7,TRBV13,CASRHTGGSEQYF
TRBJ2-2,TRBV7-6,CASSQTGGHTGELFF
TRBJ1-2,TRBV6-1,CASSRNEGVYGYTF
TRBJ1-1,TRBV12-3/TRBV12-4,CASSLVDTWAEAFF
TRBJ2-3,TRBV4-1,CASSQALGLAATGTDTQYF
TRBJ2-7,TRBV3-1,CASSAGGGSLTYEQYF
TRBJ2-2,TRBV6-1,CASRAGAGELFF
TRBJ2-1,TRBV7-2,CASSLRYEGGSEQFF
NA,TRBV18,CASSTRQAEETQYF
TRBJ1-1,TRBV2,CASSSSTGTEAFF
TRBJ2-1,TRBV6-1,CASTPGGPLYNEQFF
TRBJ2-7,TRBV7-9,CASTPARGTLELYEQYF
TRBJ1-1,TRBV18,CASSPPVGSGGGEAFF
TRBJ2-7,TRBV5-5,CASSLDGTGVYEQYF
TRBJ1-1,TRBV5-1,CASSPGRGSTEAFF
TRBJ1-5,TRBV14,CASSQGSSSNQPQHF
TRBJ1-1,TRBV30,CAWSVSGVSAAFF
TRBJ2-2,TRBV7-3,CASSYSSPGELFF
TRBJ1-5,TRBV6-2/TRBV6-3,CASSFTRHGPPMAQHF
TRBJ1-1,TRBV28,CASSFRGIGTEAFF
TRBJ2-7,TRBV29-1,CSVGRPRLDEQYF
TRBJ2-5,TRBV20-1,CSARTSGGFQETQYF
TRBJ2-1,TRBV6-1,CASNWELAGGQNEQFF